This TCR beta chain is from a study of cytomegalovirus exposure and HLA in healthy donors. The table lists this clone with a count of one. The PCR used 60 Vbeta and 13 Jbeta primers. The data were produced by immunoSEQ multiplex PCR, yet TCRdb's version contains in-frame clones alone and is incomplete. The profile shows roughly 200,000 clones, 77% of them singletons. The CDR3 is 16 amino acids. Looked up from germline, CDR1 is SNHLY and CDR2 is FYNNEI. V gave up 6 bases and J gave up 2 bases; unmatched junction bases: 9. Sequencing used PBMCs. This sequence originates from an older woman in good health and CMV-seropositive. The chain combines TRBV2 with TRBJ1-5; 8 bases fit TRBD1. DNA of the CDR3: TGTGCCAGCAGCAACGGACAGGGTAGGGGCAATCAGCCCCAGCATTTT. This translates into CASSNGQGRGNQPQHF. The full variable domain, completed using reference TRBV2 and TRBJ1-5, is EPEVTQTPSHQVTQMGQEVILRCVPISNHLYFYWYRQILGQKVEFLVSFYNNEISEKSEIFDDQFSVERPDGSNFTLKIRSTKLEDSAMYFCASSNGQGRGNQPQHFGDGTRLSIL.